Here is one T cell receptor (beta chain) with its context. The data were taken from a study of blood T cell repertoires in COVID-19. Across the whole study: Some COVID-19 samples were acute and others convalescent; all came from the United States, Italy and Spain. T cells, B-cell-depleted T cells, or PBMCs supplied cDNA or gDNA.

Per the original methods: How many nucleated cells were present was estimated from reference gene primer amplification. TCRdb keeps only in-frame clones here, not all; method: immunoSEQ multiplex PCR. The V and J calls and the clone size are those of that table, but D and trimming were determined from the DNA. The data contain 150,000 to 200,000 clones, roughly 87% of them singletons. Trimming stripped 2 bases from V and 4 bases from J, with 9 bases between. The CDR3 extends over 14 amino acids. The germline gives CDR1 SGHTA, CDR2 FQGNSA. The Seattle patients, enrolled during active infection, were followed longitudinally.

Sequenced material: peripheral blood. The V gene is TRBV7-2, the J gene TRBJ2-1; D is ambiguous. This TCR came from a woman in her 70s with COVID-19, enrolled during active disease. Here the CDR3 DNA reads TGTGCCAGCAGCTTATTTCCCGGTTACAATGAGCAGTTCTTC. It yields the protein CASSLFPGYNEQFF.